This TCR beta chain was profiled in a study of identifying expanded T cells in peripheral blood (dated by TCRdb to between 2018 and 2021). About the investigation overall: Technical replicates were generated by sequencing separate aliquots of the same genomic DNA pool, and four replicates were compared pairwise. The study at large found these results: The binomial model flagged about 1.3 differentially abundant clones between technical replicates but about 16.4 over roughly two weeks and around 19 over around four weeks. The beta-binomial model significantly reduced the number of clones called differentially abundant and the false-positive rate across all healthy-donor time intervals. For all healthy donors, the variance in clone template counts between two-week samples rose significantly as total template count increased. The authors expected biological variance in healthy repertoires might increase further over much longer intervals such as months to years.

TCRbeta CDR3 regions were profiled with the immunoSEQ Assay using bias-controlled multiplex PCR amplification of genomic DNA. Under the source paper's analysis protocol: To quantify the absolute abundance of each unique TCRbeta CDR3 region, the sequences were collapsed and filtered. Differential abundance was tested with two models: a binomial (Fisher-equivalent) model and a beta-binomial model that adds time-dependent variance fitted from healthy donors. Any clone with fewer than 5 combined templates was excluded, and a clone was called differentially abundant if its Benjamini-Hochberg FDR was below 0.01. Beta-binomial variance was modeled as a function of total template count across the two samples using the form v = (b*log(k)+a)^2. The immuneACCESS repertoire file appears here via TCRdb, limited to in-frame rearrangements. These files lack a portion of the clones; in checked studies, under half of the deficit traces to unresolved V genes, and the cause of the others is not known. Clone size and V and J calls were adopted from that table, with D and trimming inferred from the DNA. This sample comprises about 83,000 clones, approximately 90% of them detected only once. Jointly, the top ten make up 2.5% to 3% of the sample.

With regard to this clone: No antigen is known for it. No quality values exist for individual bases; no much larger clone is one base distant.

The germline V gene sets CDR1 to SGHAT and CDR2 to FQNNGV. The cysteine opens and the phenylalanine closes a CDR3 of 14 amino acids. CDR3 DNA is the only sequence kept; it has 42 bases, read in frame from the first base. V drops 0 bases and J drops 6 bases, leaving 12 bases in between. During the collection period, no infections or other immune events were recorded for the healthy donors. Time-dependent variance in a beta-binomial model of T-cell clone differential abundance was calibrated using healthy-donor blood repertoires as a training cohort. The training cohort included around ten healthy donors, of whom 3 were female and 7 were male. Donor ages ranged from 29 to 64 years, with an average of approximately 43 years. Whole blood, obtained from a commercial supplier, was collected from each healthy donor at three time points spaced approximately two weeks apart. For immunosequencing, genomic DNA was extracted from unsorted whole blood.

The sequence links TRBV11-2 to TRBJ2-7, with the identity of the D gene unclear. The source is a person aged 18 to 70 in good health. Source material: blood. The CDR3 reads CASSLDAASREQYF. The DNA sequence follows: TGTGCCAGCAGCTTAGATGCAGCGTCCCGCGAGCAGTACTTC.